This is a list of T cell receptor beta chains from one sample in a study of a mutant IDH1 vaccine in newly diagnosed glioma. Their antigen targets remain unknown. Assay used: immunoSEQ multiplex PCR; TCRdb lists only in-frame clones, some missing. The table has 60,000 or so clones, around four fifths seen once. The sample here was PBMCs, taken from a glioma patient whose treatment included an IDH1 peptide vaccine. These receptor sequences come from a man aged 25-40 years with glioma. Each CDR3 is given with its conserved first and last residue. A D gene is named only where the DNA matches it firmly. Part of the rows lack a size; the others show once, few, many or a class for expanded clones.

j_call v_call clone_size d_call cdr3_nt cdr3_aa
TRBJ2-1 TRBV18 - - TGTGCCAGCTCACCAGGGAACAATGAGCAGTTCTTC CASSPGNNEQFF
TRBJ1-5 TRBV7-9 - - TGTGCCAGCAGCTCCGAGCGGGACTTCAATCAGCCCCAGCATTTT CASSSERDFNQPQHF
TRBJ2-1 TRBV18 - - TGTGCCAGCTCACGAGGAATTCCAGCGGAATTGGACAATGAGCAGTTCTTC CASSRGIPAELDNEQFF
TRBJ1-3 TRBV5-1 few - TGCGCCAGCAGCTTGGTTGCCCGGGAGAGCTCTGGAAACACCATATATTTT CASSLVARESSGNTIYF
TRBJ1-4 TRBV19 - - TGTGCCAGTAGTACCCGGGGCAGTGACGGTGAAAAACTGTTTTTT CASSTRGSDGEKLFF
TRBJ1-5 TRBV7-9 few - TGTGCCAGCAGCTTGTCTTACCAGGGAAATCAGCCCCAGCATTTT CASSLSYQGNQPQHF
TRBJ1-1 TRBV29-1 - - TGCAGCGTAACAGGGAATGGCGTGAACACTGAAGCTTTCTTT CSVTGNGVNTEAFF
TRBJ1-1 TRBV7-4 - - TGTGCCAGCAGCCCAACAGGGTGGGACACTGAAGCTTTCTTT CASSPTGWDTEAFF
TRBJ1-2 TRBV5-4 few - TGTGCCAGCAGCTTGCCAGGGCGTCCCTATGGCTACACCTTC CASSLPGRPYGYTF
TRBJ1-1 TRBV6-5 few - TGTGCCAGCAGTTACTCAGGGTGGACTGAAGCTTTCTTT CASSYSGWTEAFF
TRBJ2-7 TRBV9 - - TGTGCCAGCAGCGTAGGTGGGCGCGAGCAGTACTTC CASSVGGREQYF
TRBJ1-6 TRBV5-4 - - TGTGCCAGCAGCTTGAGCCAGGCTGGCTCCTATAATTCACCCCTCCACTTT CASSLSQAGSYNSPLHF
TRBJ2-1 TRBV28 - TRBD2 TGTGCCGCCCGGGGGAGGGCCTACAATGAGCAGTTCTTC CAARGRAYNEQFF
TRBJ2-5 TRBV5-4 once - TGTGCCAGCAGCTTGGGGGGGACACAAGAGACCCAGTACTTC CASSLGGTQETQYF
TRBJ1-1 TRBV19 - TRBD1 TGTGCCAGTAGCCCACCACAACAATTCACCGGGACAGGGATTATGAACACTGAAGCTTTCTTT CASSPPQQFTGTGIMNTEAFF
TRBJ1-2 TRBV9 once - TGTGCCAGCAGCTTAGGAGGGGGTAACTATGGCTACACCTTC CASSLGGGNYGYTF
TRBJ2-3 TRBV27 - TRBD2 TGTGCCAGCAGTGCGGGACTAGCGGCTGATACGCAGTATTTT CASSAGLAADTQYF
TRBJ1-1 TRBV4-2 few - TGTGCCAGCAGCCAAGAGGAGTTCACTGAAGCTTTCTTT CASSQEEFTEAFF
TRBJ2-7 TRBV29-1 once - TGCAGCGCCGCGAGAACAGGCGGCTCCTACGAGCAGTACTTC CSAARTGGSYEQYF
TRBJ1-6 TRBV4-2 - TRBD1 TGTGCCAGCAGCCAGCCGTTAAGGGGGCTTAATTCACCCCTCCACTTT CASSQPLRGLNSPLHF
TRBJ2-7 TRBV6-1 - TRBD1 TGTGCCAGCAGGAGAGGACAGGGGTGGTACGAGCAGTACTTC CASRRGQGWYEQYF
TRBJ1-5 TRBV28 few - TGTGCCAGCAGTTCCCCCGCCTCGGGTCAGCCCCAGCATTTT CASSSPASGQPQHF
TRBJ1-6 TRBV10-1 - TRBD1 TGCGCCAGCAGTGAGTCGGGACAGCCTAATTCACCCCTCCACTTT CASSESGQPNSPLHF
TRBJ1-2 TRBV6-6 - - TGTGCCAGCAGGCTAGAGATCTATGGCTACACCTTC CASRLEIYGYTF
TRBJ2-5 TRBV5-4 - - TGTGCCAGCAGTTTTCAAGAGACCCAGTACTTC CASSFQETQYF
TRBJ1-1 TRBV6-4 - TRBD1 TGTGCCAGCAGGGCCGAAGGGGGCCTCAACACTGAAGCTTTCTTT CASRAEGGLNTEAFF
TRBJ2-2 TRBV19 - - TGTGCCAGTAGTAGCCTCATGGAGGGGATCGCCGGGGAGCTGTTTTTT CASSSLMEGIAGELFF
TRBJ1-2 TRBV2 - - TGTGCCAGCAGACTGGACAGCTTTCGATATGGCTACACCTTC CASRLDSFRYGYTF
TRBJ1-1 TRBV10-3 - - TGTGCCATCAACGGACAAAGGAACACTGAAGCTTTCTTT CAINGQRNTEAFF
TRBJ2-3 TRBV20-1 - - TGCAGTGCTAAGAAAGGTGGCGCGCAGTATTTT CSAKKGGAQYF
TRBJ2-3 TRBV7-2 - - TGTGCCAGCAGCTCAGGACTACCCTCGCCAGATACGCAGTATTTT CASSSGLPSPDTQYF
TRBJ2-2 TRBV2 once - TGTGCCAGCAGCTTCAGGGAGACCGGGGAGCTGTTTTTT CASSFRETGELFF
TRBJ2-1 TRBV11-2 once - TGTGCCAGCAGCAGGGTCGATGAGCAGTTCTTC CASSRVDEQFF
TRBJ2-7 TRBV10-3 - TRBD2 TGTGCCATCAAGAAGACTAGCGCCGCCTACGAGCAGTACTTC CAIKKTSAAYEQYF
TRBJ1-4 TRBV6-1 once TRBD1 TGTGCCAGCAGTGGACAGGGTCCGGCTAATGAAAAACTGTTTTTT CASSGQGPANEKLFF
TRBJ1-2 TRBV6-1 - - TGTGCCAGCAGTGAATTAGACTCCCGACCCTCTAACTATGGCTACACCTTC CASSELDSRPSNYGYTF
TRBJ1-1 TRBV9 - TRBD1 TGTGCCAGCAGCGTGGGCCCCGACAGGGCTGGAACTGAAGCTTTCTTT CASSVGPDRAGTEAFF
TRBJ1-1 TRBV5-4 - - TGTGCCAGCAGCTTGGTCAGGGCAAAGACTGAAGCTTTCTTT CASSLVRAKTEAFF
TRBJ1-5 TRBV19 few TRBD1 TGTGCCAGTAGGACTGGACAGGGTAGCAATCAGCCCCAGCATTTT CASRTGQGSNQPQHF
TRBJ1-2 TRBV19 - - TGTGCCAGTAGCAACGGGGTGAGCGGCTACACCTTC CASSNGVSGYTF
TRBJ1-1 TRBV6-5 - TRBD1 TGTGCCAGCAGTCGGGACAGGGGGTACACTGAAGCTTTCTTT CASSRDRGYTEAFF
TRBJ1-5 TRBV7-9 - - TGTGCCAGCAGCTTAGCGCATAGCAATCAGCCCCAGCATTTT CASSLAHSNQPQHF
TRBJ1-3 TRBV28 - - TGTGCCAGCAGTTATCCCAGGGGCCTTTCTGGAAACACCATATATTTT CASSYPRGLSGNTIYF
TRBJ1-4 TRBV4-1 - - TGCGCCAGCAGCCCCGGGACAAGGCGAGAAAAACTGTTTTTT CASSPGTRREKLFF
TRBJ1-3 TRBV5-1 - - TGCGCCAGCAGCTTGGCCGGCGGGGCCGGCTCTGGAAACACCATATATTTT CASSLAGGAGSGNTIYF
TRBJ2-3 TRBV5-5 - - TGTGCCAGCAGTTCTACGGGACTTCGCACAGATACGCAGTATTTT CASSSTGLRTDTQYF
TRBJ1-2 TRBV9 - - TGTGCCAGCAGCGCTACGGGCGGCAATAACTATGGCTACACCTTC CASSATGGNNYGYTF
TRBJ1-2 TRBV2 few TRBD1 TGTGCCAGCATTATGGACAGGGGGCTCCATGGCTACACCTTC CASIMDRGLHGYTF
TRBJ1-1 TRBV5-1 - TRBD1 TGCGCCAGCCTAATAACAGGGGGGAGCACTGAAGCTTTCTTT CASLITGGSTEAFF
TRBJ1-1 TRBV7-9 few TRBD1 TGTGCCAGCAGCGTCAGGGGGTTGGTGAACACTGAAGCTTTCTTT CASSVRGLVNTEAFF
TRBJ1-2 TRBV5-4 - - TGTGCCAGCAGCTTGGGGGGGGAGGCTAACTATGGCTACACCTTC CASSLGGEANYGYTF
TRBJ2-5 TRBV4-1 - - TGCGCCAGCAGCCAAGGCAGGGGTGTTCGAGAGACCCAGTACTTC CASSQGRGVRETQYF
TRBJ1-1 TRBV5-1 - - TGCGCCAGCGGTGGTGAGTGGAGGGGGAACACTGAAGCTTTCTTT CASGGEWRGNTEAFF
TRBJ2-7 TRBV7-9 - TRBD1 TGTGCCAGCAGCTCCACGGGACAGGGGGGGTACGAGCAGTACTTC CASSSTGQGGYEQYF
TRBJ1-1 TRBV19 - TRBD1 TGTGCCAGCCGAAGGACAGGGAACACTGAAGCTTTCTTT CASRRTGNTEAFF
TRBJ1-1 TRBV30 few - TGTGCCTCCAAGGGACGGTGGAACACTGAAGCTTTCTTT CASKGRWNTEAFF
TRBJ1-1 TRBV4-2 - - TGTGCCAGCAGCCAAGATAAGCCCGGCCGCGGGAACACTGAAGCTTTCTTT CASSQDKPGRGNTEAFF
TRBJ2-7 TRBV7-9 - TRBD1 TGTGCCAGCAGCTCGACAGGGGAGGAGCAGTACTTC CASSSTGEEQYF